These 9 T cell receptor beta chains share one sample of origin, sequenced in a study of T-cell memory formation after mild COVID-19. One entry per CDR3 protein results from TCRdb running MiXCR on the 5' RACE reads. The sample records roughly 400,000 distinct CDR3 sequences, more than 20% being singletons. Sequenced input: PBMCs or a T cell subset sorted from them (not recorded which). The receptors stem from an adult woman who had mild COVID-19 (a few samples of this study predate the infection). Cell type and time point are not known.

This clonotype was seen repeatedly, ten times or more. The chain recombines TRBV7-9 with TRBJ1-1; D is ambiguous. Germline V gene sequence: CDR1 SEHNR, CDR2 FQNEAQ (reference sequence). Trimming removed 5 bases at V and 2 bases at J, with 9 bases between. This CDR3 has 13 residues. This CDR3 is CASSPIRNTEAFF. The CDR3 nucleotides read TGTGCCAGCAGCCCGATACGCAACACTGAAGCTTTCTTT.

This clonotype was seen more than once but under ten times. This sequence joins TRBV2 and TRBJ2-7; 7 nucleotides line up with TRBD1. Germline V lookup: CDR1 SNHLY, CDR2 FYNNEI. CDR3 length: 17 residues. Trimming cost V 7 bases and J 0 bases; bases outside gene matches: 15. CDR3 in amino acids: CASTPMGLGTVSYEQYF. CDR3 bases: TGTGCCAGCACTCCCATGGGCCTCGGGACAGTCTCCTACGAGCAGTACTTC.

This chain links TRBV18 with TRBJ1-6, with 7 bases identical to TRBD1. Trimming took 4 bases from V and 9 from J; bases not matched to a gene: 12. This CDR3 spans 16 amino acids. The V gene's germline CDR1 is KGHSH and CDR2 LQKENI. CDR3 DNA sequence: TGTGCCAGCTCACGCGACAGGGCGAGCCCCGCTTCACCCCTCCACTTT. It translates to CASSRDRASPASPLHF. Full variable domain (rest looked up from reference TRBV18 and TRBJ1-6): NAGVMQNPRHLVRRRGQEARLRCSPMKGHSHVYWYRQLPEEGLKFMVYLQKENIIDESGMPKERFSAEFPKEGPSILRIQQVVRGDSAAYFCASSRDRASPASPLHFGNGTRLTVT.

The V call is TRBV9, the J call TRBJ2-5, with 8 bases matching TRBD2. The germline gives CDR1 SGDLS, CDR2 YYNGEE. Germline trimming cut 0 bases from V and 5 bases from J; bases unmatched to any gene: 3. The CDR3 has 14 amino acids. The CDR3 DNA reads TGTGCCAGCAGCGTAGTAGGGACTAGGGAGACCCAGTACTTC. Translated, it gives CASSVVGTRETQYF.

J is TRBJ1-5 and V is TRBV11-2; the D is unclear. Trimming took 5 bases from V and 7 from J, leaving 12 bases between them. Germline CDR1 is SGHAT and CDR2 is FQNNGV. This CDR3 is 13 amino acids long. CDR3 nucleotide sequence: TGTGCCAGCAGCACGGGTGAAAGGCAGCCCCAGCATTTT. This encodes CASSTGERQPQHF.

Here the CDR3 DNA reads TGTGCCATCAGTGAGAGGCAGGCCCCCTACGAGCAGTACTTC. This encodes CAISERQAPYEQYF. J is TRBJ2-7 and V is TRBV10-3; D remains ambiguous. Germline lookup yields CDR1 ENHRY and CDR2 SYGVKD. V was trimmed by 2 bases and J by 2 bases, leaving 10 bases between them. This CDR3 has 14 amino acids.

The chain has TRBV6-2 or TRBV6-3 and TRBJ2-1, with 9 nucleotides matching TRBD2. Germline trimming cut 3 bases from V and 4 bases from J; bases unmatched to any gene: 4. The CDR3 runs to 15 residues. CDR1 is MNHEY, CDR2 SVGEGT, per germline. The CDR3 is CASSYRAGGYNEQFF. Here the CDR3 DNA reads TGTGCCAGCAGTTATAGAGCGGGAGGTTACAATGAGCAGTTCTTC.

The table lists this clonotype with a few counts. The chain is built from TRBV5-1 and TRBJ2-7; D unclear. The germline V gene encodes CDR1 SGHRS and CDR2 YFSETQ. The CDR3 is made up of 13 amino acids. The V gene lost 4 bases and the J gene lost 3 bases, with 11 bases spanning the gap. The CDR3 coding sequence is TGCGCCAGCAGCGGAAACGACGGCTACGAGCAGTACTTC. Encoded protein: CASSGNDGYEQYF. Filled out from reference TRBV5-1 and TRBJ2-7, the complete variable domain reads KAGVTQTPRYLIKTRGQQVTLSCSPISGHRSVSWYQQTPGQGLQFLFEYFSETQRNKGNFPGRFSGRQFSNSRSEMNVSTLELGDSALYLCASSGNDGYEQYFGPGTRLTVT.

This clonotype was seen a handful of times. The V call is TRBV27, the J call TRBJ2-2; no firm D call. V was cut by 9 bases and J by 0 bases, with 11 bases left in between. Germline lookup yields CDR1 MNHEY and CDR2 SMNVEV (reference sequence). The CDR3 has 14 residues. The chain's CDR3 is CASTDGSNTGELFF. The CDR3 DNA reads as TGTGCCAGTACGGACGGATCGAACACCGGGGAGCTGTTTTTT.